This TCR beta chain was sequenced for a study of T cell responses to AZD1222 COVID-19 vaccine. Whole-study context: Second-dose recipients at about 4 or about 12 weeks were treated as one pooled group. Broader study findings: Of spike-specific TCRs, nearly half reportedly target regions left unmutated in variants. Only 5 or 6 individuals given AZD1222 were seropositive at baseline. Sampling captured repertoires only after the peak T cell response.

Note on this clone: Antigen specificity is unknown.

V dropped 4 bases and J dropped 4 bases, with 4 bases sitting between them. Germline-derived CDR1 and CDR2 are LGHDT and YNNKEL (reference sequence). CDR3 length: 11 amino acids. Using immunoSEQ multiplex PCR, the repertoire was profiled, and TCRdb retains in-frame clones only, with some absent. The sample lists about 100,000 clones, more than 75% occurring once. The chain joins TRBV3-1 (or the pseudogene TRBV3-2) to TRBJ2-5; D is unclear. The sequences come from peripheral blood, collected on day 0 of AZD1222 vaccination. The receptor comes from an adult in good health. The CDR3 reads CASSLIETQYF. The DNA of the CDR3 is TGTGCCAGCAGCCTTATAGAGACCCAGTACTTC.